Presented here are 17 T cell receptor beta chains from one specimen sequenced in a study of cytomegalovirus exposure and HLA in healthy donors. The PCR was carried out with 60 Vbeta primers and 13 Jbeta primers. The data were produced by immunoSEQ multiplex PCR, yet TCRdb's version contains in-frame clones alone and is incomplete. The data show around 58,000 clones, roughly 73% seen once. The sequencing input was PBMCs. These receptor sequences come from a male donor in good health and CMV-seropositive.

The chain carries TRBV21-1 and TRBJ2-4; the DNA was not used to check the table's D call, TRBD1. TRBV21-1 is tagged as a pseudogene. There are 19 residues in the CDR3. CDR3 bases: TGTGCCAGCAGCAATCAACCAGGGGGCCGGCAAGTTAGGGAAAACATTCAGTACTTC. It encodes CASSNQPGGRQVRENIQYF.

This sequence joins TRBV5-1 and TRBJ1-1, with D possibly being TRBD1 (5 bases). V lost 3 bases to trimming and J lost 1 base, with 10 bases between them. Germline lookup yields CDR1 SGHRS and CDR2 YFSETQ. The CDR3 runs to 14 residues. CDR3 nucleotides: TGCGCCAGCAGCTATGCCGGGGGGAACACTGAAGCTTTCTTT. This translates into CASSYAGGNTEAFF.

The rearrangement links TRBV9 to TRBJ2-3; D unresolved. CDR1 is SGDLS and CDR2 is YYNGEE in the germline V gene. Trimming shortened V by 0 bases and J by 1 base, and 9 bases separated the two germline ends. The CDR3 covers 15 residues. The DNA of the CDR3 is TGTGCCAGCAGCGTAGCCGGGTCGGGCACAGATACGCAGTATTTT. It yields the protein CASSVAGSGTDTQYF.

This chain connects TRBV7-2 to TRBJ2-1; no clear D gene. Deletions cut 1 base from V and 8 bases from J, with 6 bases between. CDR1 and CDR2 (germline): SGHTA, FQGNSA. The CDR3 contains 12 residues. CDR3 sequence reads: CASSLGYYEQFF. In DNA form, the CDR3 reads TGTGCCAGCAGCTTAGGGTACTATGAGCAGTTCTTC.

The gene calls are TRBV7-6 and TRBJ1-2; D is uncertain. This CDR3 comprises 14 residues. The germline V gene encodes CDR1 SGHVS and CDR2 FNYEAQ. Trimming shortened V by 4 bases and J by 10 bases, and 19 bases separated the two germline ends. In nucleotides, the CDR3 is TGTGCCAGCAGCTCCAAACCGGGTCCCTATCCCTACACCTTC. Protein sequence: CASSSKPGPYPYTF.

The rearrangement links TRBV19 to TRBJ2-5; 10 bases fit TRBD1. V gave up 3 bases and J gave up 5 bases; unmatched junction bases: 6. CDR1 is LNHDA, CDR2 SQIVND, per germline (reference sequence). The CDR3 totals 15 residues. DNA of the CDR3: TGTGCCAGTAGTATCGAGACAGGGGGCGATGAGACCCAGTACTTC. Amino acids: CASSIETGGDETQYF.

This chain uses TRBV4-1 with TRBJ2-5, with a tentative D call TRBD2 (5 bases). The V and J ends lost 5 bases and 5 bases respectively, with 18 bases between them. Germline assignment: CDR1 MGHRA and CDR2 YSYEKL. The CDR3 length is 15 residues. For the CDR3, the DNA is TGCGCCAGCAGCTTGGACTCGTATATGGGGGAGACCCAGTACTTC. Translating it yields CASSLDSYMGETQYF.

The CDR3 loop reads CASSPPTAGSYEQYF. The CDR3 coding sequence is TGTGCCAGCTCACCACCGACAGCCGGCTCCTACGAGCAGTACTTC. This chain joins TRBV18 and TRBJ2-7; the D gene is possibly TRBD1 (5 bases). This CDR3 spans 15 amino acids. CDR1 is KGHSH and CDR2 is LQKENI in the germline V gene. The V gene lost 0 bases and the J gene lost 0 bases, with 9 bases spanning the gap. Filled out from reference TRBV18 and TRBJ2-7, the complete variable domain reads NAGVMQNPRHLVRRRGQEARLRCSPMKGHSHVYWYRQLPEEGLKFMVYLQKENIIDESGMPKERFSAEFPKEGPSILRIQQVVRGDSAAYFCASSPPTAGSYEQYFGPGTRLTVT.

J is TRBJ2-3 and V is TRBV5-1; 10 bases map to TRBD1. The CDR3 covers 19 residues. Germline-derived CDR1 and CDR2 are SGHRS and YFSETQ. The V and J ends lost 0 bases and 0 bases, in that order; junction bases with no gene match: 10. CDR3 residues: CASSLGVRDRGGSTDTQYF. Written as DNA, the CDR3 is TGCGCCAGCAGCTTGGGGGTCCGGGACAGGGGTGGTAGCACAGATACGCAGTATTTT.

The V gene is TRBV30, the J gene TRBJ2-7; tentatively, D is TRBD1 (5 bases). CDR1 and CDR2 from the germline V gene are GTSNPN and SVGIG (reference sequence). The CDR3 loop spans 12 amino acids. Trimming cost V 7 bases and J 2 bases, with 12 bases left between them. The CDR3 nucleotides are TGTGCCTACCTCAGGGTGACCTACGAGCAGTACTTC. Protein sequence: CAYLRVTYEQYF.

The chain joins TRBV19 to TRBJ2-1; D remains ambiguous. V lost 2 bases, J lost 6 bases, and 14 bases lay in between. Germline V gene lookup returns CDR1 LNHDA and CDR2 SQIVND (reference sequence). This CDR3 comprises 15 residues. CDR3 DNA sequence: TGTGCCAGTAGTATAATGCGACAAAACACCAATGAGCAGTTCTTC. Its translation is CASSIMRQNTNEQFF.

This chain connects TRBV10-3 to TRBJ2-7, with D hard to call. The CDR3 totals 12 residues. Per germline, CDR1 ENHRY and CDR2 SYGVKD. Trimming pared 3 bases from V and 2 bases from J, leaving 5 bases between. DNA of the CDR3: TGTGCCATCAGTGACAGGACCTACGAGCAGTACTTC. Its protein is CAISDRTYEQYF.

The chain couples TRBV29-1 to TRBJ1-2, with D perhaps matching TRBD1 (5 bases). V lost 6 bases, J lost 1 base, and 9 bases lay in between. The germline V gene encodes CDR1 SQVTM and CDR2 ANQGSEA. The CDR3 covers 12 residues. In nucleotides, the CDR3 is TGCAGCGTCGCTGACAGTAACTATGGCTACACCTTC. Translated: CSVADSNYGYTF.

Note on this clone: In the same sample, other DNA sequences code for this CDR3. V is TRBV5-8 and J is TRBJ1-6, with D possibly being TRBD1 (5 bases). V gave up 6 bases and J gave up 2 bases, with 21 bases separating them. The CDR3 is 18 residues long. Looked up from germline, CDR1 is SGHTS and CDR2 is YDEGEE. Here the CDR3 reads CASTKDPGPFTYNSPLHF. For the CDR3, the DNA is TGTGCCAGCACCAAGGACCCAGGGCCCTTTACCTATAATTCACCCCTCCACTTT.

This clone was seen a handful of times. The chain uses TRBV28 and TRBJ2-3, with D maybe TRBD1 (6 bases). From germline, CDR1 is MDHEN and CDR2 SYDVKM. Trimming stripped 4 bases from V and 2 bases from J, with 22 bases between. The CDR3 sequence is 18 residues long. The CDR3 reads CASSSPWGRLKVTDTQYF. The CDR3 DNA reads as TGTGCCAGCAGTTCGCCTTGGGGGCGCCTTAAGGTCACAGATACGCAGTATTTT.

This chain links TRBV7-3 with TRBJ2-5; 8 bases are a match to TRBD1. The CDR3 consists of 15 residues. V was clipped by 6 bases and J by 1 base; unmatched bases: 7. Germline loops: CDR1 SGHTA, CDR2 FQGTGA. The CDR3 is CASSRDRGTQETQYF. The CDR3 DNA reads as TGTGCCAGCAGTCGAGACAGGGGTACCCAAGAGACCCAGTACTTC.

V is TRBV7-2 and J is TRBJ1-1; maybe TRBD1 (5 bases). This CDR3 has 13 amino acids. Trimming pared 3 bases from V and 5 bases from J, leaving 10 bases between. Germline V gene sequence: CDR1 SGHTA, CDR2 FQGNSA. The CDR3 here is CASSLSGRTEAFF. CDR3 DNA: TGTGCCAGCAGCTTGTCAGGGAGGACTGAAGCTTTCTTT.